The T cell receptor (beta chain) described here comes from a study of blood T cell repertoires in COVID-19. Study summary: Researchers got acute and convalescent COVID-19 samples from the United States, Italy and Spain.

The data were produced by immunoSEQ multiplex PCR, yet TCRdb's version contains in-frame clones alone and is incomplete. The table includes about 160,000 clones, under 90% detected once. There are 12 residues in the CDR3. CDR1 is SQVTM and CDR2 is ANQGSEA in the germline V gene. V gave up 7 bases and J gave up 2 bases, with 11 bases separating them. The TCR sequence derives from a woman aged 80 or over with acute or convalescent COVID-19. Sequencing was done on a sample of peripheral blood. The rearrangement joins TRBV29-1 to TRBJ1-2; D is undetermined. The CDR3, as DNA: TGCAGCGCCCGGGAGTCCAACTATGGCTACACCTTC. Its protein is CSARESNYGYTF.